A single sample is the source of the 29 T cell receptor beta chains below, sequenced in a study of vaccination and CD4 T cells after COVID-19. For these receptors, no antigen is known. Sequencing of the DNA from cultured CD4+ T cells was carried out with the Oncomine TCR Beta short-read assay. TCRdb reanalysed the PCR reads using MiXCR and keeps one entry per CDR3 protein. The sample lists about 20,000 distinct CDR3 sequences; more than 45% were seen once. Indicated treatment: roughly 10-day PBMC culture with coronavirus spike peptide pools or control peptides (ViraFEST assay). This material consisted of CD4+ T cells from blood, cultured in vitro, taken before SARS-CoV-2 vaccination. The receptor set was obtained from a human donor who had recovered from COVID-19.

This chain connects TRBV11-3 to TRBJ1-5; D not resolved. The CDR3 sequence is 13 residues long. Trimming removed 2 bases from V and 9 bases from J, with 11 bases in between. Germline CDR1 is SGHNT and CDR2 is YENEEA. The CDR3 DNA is TGTGCCAGCAGCTTAACCCGTTGGGGGCCCCAGCATTTT. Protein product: CASSLTRWGPQHF.

The CDR3 region is CASSLAPGNGNTIYF. In nucleotides, the CDR3 is TGTGCCAGCAGCTTAGCGCCCGGGAACGGAAACACCATATATTTT. V is TRBV7-2 and J is TRBJ1-3, with D unclear. The CDR3 is 15 residues long. The ends were cut back, 0 bases at V and 4 bases at J, with 10 bases in the middle. CDR1 is SGHTA, CDR2 FQGNSA, per germline. Based on the CDR3 plus reference TRBV7-2 and TRBJ1-3, the full variable domain is GAGVSQSPSNKVTEKGKDVELRCDPISGHTALYWYRQSLGQGLEFLIYFQGNSAPDKSGLPSDRFSAERTGGSVSTLTIQRTQQEDSAVYLCASSLAPGNGNTIYFGEGSWLTVV.

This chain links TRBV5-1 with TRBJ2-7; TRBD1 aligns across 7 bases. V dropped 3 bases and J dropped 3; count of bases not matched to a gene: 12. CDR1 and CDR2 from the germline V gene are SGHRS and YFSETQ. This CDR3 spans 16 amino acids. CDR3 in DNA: TGCGCCAGCAGCTCGGGGAAGGGACAGAAAATCTACGAGCAGTACTTC. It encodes CASSSGKGQKIYEQYF.

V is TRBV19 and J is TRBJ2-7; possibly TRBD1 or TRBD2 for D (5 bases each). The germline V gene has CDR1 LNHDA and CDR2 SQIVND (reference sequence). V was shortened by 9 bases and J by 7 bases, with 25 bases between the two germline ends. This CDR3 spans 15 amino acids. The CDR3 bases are TGTGCCAGCCGGGCCCCCGGGACGGCCCAAGGAGAGCAGTACTTC. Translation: CASRAPGTAQGEQYF. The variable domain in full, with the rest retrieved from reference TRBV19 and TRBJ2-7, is DGGITQSPKYLFRKEGQNVTLSCEQNLNHDAMYWYRQDPGQGLRLIYYSQIVNDFQKGDIAEGYSVSREKKESFPLTVTSAQKNPTAFYLCASRAPGTAQGEQYFGPGTRLTVT.

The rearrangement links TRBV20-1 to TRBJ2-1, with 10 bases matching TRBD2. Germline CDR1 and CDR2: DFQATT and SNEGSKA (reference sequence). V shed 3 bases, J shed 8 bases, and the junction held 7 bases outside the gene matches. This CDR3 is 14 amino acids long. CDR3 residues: CSASLSGRLDEQFF. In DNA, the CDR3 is TGCAGTGCTAGTCTTAGCGGGAGGCTGGATGAGCAGTTCTTC.

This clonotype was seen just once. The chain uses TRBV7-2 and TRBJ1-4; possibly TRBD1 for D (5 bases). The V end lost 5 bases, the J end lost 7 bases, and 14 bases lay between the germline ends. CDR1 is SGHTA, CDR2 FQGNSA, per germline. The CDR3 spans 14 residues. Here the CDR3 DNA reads TGTGCCAGCAGCCGCGATAGGCAGGGTGAAAAACTGTTTTTT. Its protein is CASSRDRQGEKLFF.

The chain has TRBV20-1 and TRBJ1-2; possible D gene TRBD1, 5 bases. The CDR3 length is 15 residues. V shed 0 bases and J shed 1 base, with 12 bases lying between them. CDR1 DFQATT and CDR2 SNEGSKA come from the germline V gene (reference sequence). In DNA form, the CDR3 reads TGCAGTGCTAGAGAACGGCCGACAGTTAACTATGGCTACACCTTC. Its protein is CSARERPTVNYGYTF.

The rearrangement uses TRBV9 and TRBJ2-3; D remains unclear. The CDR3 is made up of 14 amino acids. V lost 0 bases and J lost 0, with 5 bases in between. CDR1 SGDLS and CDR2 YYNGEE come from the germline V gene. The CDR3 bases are TGTGCCAGCAGCGTAGAACCTAGCACAGATACGCAGTATTTT. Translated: CASSVEPSTDTQYF.

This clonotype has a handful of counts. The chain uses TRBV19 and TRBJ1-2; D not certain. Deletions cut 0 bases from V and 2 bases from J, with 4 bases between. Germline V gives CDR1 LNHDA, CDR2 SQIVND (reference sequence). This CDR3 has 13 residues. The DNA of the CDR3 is TGTGCCAGTAGTATAGACTCAAACTATGGCTACACCTTC. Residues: CASSIDSNYGYTF.

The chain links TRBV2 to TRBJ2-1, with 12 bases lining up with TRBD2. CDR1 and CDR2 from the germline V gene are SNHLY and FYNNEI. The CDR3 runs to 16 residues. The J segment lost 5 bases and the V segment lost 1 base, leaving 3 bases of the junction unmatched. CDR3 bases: TGTGCCAGCAGTGAAGGAAGACTAGCGGGGGACAATGAGCAGTTCTTC. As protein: CASSEGRLAGDNEQFF.

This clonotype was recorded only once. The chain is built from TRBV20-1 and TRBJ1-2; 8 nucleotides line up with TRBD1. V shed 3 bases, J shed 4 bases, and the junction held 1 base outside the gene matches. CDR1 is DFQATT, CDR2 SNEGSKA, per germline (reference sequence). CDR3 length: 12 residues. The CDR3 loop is CSASDRGYGYTF. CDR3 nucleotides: TGCAGTGCTAGCGACAGGGGCTATGGCTACACCTTC.

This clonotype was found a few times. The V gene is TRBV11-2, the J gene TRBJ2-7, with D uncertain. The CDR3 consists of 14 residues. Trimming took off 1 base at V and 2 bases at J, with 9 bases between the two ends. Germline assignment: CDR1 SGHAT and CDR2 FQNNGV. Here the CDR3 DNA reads TGTGCCAGCAGCTTAGCCAGGTTCCCCTACGAGCAGTACTTC. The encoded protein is CASSLARFPYEQYF.

CDR3 bases: TGTGCCAGCAGGCTTTCAGGGGAAGGTGGCTACACCTTC. This codes for CASRLSGEGGYTF. This sequence joins TRBV2 and TRBJ1-2; TRBD1 might be the D (6 bases). Trimming pared 6 bases from V and 7 bases from J, leaving 15 bases between. The CDR3 covers 13 residues. The germline CDR1 and CDR2 sequences are SNHLY and FYNNEI.

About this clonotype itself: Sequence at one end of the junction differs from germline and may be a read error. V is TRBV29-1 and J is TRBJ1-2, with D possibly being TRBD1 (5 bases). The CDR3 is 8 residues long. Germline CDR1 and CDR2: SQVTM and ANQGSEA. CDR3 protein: CSVAGRNF. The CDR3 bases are TGCAGCGTGGCAGGGCGTAACTTC.

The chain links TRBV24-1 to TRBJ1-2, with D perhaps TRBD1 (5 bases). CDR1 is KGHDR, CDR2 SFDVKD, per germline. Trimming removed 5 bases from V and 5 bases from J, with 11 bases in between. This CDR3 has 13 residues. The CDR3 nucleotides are TGTGCCACCAGTGGCCGGCGGGGGTATGGCTACACCTTC. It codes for CATSGRRGYGYTF.

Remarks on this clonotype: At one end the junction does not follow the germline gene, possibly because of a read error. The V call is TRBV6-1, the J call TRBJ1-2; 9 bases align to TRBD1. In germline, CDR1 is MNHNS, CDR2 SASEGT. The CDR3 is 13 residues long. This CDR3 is CASRLTGGYGFTF. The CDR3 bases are TGTGCCAGCAGACTGACAGGGGGTTATGGCTTCACCTTC.

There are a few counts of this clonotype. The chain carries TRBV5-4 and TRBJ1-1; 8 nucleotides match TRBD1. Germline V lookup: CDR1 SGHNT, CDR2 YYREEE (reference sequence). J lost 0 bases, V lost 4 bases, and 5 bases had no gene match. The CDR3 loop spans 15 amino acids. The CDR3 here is CASSGRQGMNTEAFF. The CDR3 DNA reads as TGTGCCAGCAGCGGCCGACAGGGGATGAACACTGAAGCTTTCTTT.

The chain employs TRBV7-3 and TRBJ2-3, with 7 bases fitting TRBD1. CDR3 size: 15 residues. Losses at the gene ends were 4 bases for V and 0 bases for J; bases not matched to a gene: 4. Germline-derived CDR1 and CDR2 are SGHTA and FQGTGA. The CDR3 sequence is CASSSGQRSTDTQYF. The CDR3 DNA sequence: TGTGCCAGCAGCTCGGGACAGCGCAGCACAGATACGCAGTATTTT. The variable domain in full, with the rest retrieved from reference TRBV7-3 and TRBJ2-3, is GAGVSQTPSNKVTEKGKYVELRCDPISGHTALYWYRQSLGQGPEFLIYFQGTGAADDSGLPNDRFFAVRPEGSVSTLKIQRTERGDSAVYLCASSSGQRSTDTQYFGPGTRLTVL.

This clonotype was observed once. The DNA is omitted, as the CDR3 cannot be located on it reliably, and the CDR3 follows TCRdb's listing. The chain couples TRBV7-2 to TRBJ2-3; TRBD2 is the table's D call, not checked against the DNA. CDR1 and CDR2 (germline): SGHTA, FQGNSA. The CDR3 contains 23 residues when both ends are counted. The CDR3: CASTNQTSMYLCASSPSGDTQYF.

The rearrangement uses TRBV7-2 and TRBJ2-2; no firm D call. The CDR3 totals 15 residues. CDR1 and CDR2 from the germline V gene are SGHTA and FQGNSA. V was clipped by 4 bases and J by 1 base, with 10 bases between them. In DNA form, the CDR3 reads TGTGCCAGCAGCTCTCCCAATTGGAACACCGGGGAGCTGTTTTTT. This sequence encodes CASSSPNWNTGELFF.

The CDR3 region is CSVDLVQNTEAFF. The CDR3 DNA sequence: TGCAGCGTTGATCTGGTCCAGAACACTGAAGCTTTCTTT. The chain links TRBV29-1 to TRBJ1-1; D call uncertain. Trimming removed 3 bases at V and 1 base at J, with 9 bases between. This CDR3 has 13 residues. CDR1 and CDR2 (germline): SQVTM, ANQGSEA. The full variable domain, in which reference TRBV29-1 and TRBJ1-1 provide the parts outside the CDR3, is SAVISQKPSRDICQRGTSLTIQCQVDSQVTMMFWYRQQPGQSLTLIATANQGSEATYESGFVIDKFPISRPNLTFSTLTVSNMSPEDSSIYLCSVDLVQNTEAFFGQGTRLTVV.

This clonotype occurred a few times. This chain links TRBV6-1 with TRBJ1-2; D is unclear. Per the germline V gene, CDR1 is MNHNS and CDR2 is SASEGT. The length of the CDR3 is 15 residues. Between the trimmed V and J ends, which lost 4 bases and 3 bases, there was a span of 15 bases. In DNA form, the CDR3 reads TGTGCCAGCAGTGGGGCAGCATCAACCGACTATGGCTACACCTTC. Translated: CASSGAASTDYGYTF.

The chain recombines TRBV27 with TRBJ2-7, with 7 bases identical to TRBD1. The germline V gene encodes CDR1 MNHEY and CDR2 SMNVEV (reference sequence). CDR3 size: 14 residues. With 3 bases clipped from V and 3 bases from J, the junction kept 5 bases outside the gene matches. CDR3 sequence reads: CASSLTDRDYEQYF. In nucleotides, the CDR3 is TGTGCCAGCAGTTTGACAGACAGGGACTACGAGCAGTACTTC.

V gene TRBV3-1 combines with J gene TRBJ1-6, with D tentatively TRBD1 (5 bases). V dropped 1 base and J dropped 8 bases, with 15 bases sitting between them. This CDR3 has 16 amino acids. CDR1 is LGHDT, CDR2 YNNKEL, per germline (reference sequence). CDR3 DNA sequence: TGTGCCAGCAGCCAAGCGCGAACAGGACTTCATTCACCCCTCCACTTT. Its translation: CASSQARTGLHSPLHF.

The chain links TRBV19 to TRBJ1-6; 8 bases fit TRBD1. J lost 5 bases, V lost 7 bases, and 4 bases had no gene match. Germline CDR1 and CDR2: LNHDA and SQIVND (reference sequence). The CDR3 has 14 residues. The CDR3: CASTRGQDNSPLHF. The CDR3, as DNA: TGTGCCAGTACCAGGGGACAGGATAATTCACCCCTCCACTTT.

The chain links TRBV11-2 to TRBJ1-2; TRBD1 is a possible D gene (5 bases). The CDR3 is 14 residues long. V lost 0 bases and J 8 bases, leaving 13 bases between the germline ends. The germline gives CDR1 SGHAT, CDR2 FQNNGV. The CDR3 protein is CASSLEGGEKGYTF. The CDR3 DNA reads TGTGCCAGCAGCTTAGAAGGAGGGGAGAAGGGCTACACCTTC.

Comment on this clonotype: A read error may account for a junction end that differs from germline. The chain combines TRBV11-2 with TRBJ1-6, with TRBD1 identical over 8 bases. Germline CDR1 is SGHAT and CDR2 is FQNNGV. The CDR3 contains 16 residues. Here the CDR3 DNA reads TGCGCCAGCAGCCAGCAGGGGGCCCCCTATAATTCACCCCTCCACTTT. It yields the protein CASSQQGAPYNSPLHF.

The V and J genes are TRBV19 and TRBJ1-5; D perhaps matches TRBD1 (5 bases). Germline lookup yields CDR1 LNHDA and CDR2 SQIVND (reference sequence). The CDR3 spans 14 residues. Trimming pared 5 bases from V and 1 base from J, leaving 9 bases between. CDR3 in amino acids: CASSGAESNQPQHF. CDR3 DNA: TGTGCCAGTAGTGGGGCAGAGAGCAATCAGCCCCAGCATTTT. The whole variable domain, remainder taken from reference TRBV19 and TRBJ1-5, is DGGITQSPKYLFRKEGQNVTLSCEQNLNHDAMYWYRQDPGQGLRLIYYSQIVNDFQKGDIAEGYSVSREKKESFPLTVTSAQKNPTAFYLCASSGAESNQPQHFGDGTRLSIL.

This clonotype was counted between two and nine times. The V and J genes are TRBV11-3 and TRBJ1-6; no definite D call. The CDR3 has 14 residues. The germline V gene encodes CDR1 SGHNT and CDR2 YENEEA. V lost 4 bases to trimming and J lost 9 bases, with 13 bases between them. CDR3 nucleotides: TGTGCCAGCAGCTCCCCGCAATCGGGTTCACCCCTCCACTTT. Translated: CASSSPQSGSPLHF.